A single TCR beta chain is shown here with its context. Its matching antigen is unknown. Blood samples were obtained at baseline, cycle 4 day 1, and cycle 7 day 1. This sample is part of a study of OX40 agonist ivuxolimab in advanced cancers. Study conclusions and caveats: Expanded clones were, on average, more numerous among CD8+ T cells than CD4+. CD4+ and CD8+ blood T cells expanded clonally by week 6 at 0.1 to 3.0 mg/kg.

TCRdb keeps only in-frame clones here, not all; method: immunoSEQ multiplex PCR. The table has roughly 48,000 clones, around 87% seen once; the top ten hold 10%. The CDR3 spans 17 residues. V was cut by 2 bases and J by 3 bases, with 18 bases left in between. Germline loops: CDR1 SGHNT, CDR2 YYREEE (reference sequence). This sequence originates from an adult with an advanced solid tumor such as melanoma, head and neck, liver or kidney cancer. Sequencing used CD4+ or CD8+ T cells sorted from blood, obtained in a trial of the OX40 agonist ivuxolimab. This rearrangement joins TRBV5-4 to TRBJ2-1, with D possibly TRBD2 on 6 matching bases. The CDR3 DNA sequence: TGTGCCAGCAGCTTCCGAGGGGCTAGCGCGCTCTACAATGAGCAGTTCTTC. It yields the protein CASSFRGASALYNEQFF.